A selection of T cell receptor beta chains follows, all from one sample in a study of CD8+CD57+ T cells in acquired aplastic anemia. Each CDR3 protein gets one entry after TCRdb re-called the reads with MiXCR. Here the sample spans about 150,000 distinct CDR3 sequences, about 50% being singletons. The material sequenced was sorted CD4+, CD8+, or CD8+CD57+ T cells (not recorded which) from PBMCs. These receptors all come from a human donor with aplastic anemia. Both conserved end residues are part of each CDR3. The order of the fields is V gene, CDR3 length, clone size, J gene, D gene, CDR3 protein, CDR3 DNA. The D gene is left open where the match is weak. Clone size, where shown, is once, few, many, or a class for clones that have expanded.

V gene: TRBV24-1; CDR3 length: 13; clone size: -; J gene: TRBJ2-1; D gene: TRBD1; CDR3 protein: CATSEYRGHEQFF; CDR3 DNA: TGTGCCACCAGTGAGTACAGGGGGCATGAGCAGTTCTTC
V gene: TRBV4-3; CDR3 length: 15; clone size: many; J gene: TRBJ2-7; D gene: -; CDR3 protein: CASSQGVETAYEQYF; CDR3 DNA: TGCGCCAGCAGCCAAGGTGTGGAGACAGCCTACGAGCAGTACTTC
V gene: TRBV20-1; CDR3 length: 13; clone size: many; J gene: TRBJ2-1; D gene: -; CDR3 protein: CSAIEGSYNEQFF; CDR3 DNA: TGCAGTGCTATAGAGGGGTCCTACAATGAGCAGTTCTTC
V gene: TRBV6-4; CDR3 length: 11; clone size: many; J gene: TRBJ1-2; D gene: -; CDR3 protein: CANRTDYGYTF; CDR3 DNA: TGTGCCAACCGGACAGACTATGGCTACACCTTC
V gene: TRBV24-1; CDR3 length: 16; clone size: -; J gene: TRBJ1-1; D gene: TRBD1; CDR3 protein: CATSDSPGQGSTEAFF; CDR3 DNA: TGTGCCACCAGTGATTCCCCGGGACAGGGATCCACTGAAGCTTTCTTT
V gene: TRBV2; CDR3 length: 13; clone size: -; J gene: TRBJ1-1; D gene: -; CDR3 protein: CASSYAASGPAFF; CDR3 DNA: TGTGCCAGCAGTTACGCCGCTTCCGGACCAGCTTTCTTT
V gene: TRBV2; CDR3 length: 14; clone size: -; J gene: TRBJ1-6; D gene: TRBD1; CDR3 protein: CASIRDSRNSPLHF; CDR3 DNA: TGTGCCAGCATCCGGGACAGCCGTAATTCACCCCTCCACTTT
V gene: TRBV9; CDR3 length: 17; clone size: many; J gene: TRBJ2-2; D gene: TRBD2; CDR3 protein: CASSGRRGGRNTGELFF; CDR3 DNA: TGTGCCAGCAGCGGACGACGCGGGGGGCGGAACACCGGGGAGCTGTTTTTT
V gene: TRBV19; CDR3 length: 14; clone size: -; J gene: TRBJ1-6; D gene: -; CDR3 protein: CASSGTDSNSPLHF; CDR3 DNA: TGTGCCAGTAGCGGGACGGACTCTAATTCACCCCTCCACTTT
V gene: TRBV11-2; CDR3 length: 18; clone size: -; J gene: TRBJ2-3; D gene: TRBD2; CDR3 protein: CASSFQILAGGQRDTQYF; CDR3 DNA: TGTGCCAGCAGCTTTCAAATCCTAGCGGGGGGGCAGAGAGATACGCAGTATTTT
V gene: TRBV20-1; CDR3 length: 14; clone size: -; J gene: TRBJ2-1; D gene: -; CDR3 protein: CSARTIGANNEQFF; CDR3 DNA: TGCAGTGCTAGAACGATCGGGGCGAACAATGAGCAGTTCTTC
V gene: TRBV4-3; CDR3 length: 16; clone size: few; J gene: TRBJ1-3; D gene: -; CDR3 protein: CASSQGQYLSGNTIYF; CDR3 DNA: TGCGCCAGCAGCCAAGGACAGTACCTCTCTGGAAACACCATATATTTT
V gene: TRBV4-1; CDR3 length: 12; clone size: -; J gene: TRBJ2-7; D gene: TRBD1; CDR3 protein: CASSPDRVEQYF; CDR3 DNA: TGCGCCAGCAGCCCAGACAGGGTCGAGCAGTACTTC
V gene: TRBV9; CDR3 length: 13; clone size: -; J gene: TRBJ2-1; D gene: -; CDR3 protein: CASSVTTANEQFF; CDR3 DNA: TGTGCCAGCAGCGTAACCACGGCCAATGAGCAGTTCTTC
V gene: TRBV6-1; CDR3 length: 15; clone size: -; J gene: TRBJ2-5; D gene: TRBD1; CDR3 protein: CASSEARGLQETQYF; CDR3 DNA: TGTGCCAGCAGTGAAGCAAGGGGGCTGCAAGAGACCCAGTACTTC
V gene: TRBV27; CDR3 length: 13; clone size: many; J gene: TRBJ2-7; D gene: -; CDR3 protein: CASSLFQGYEQYF; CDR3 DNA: TGTGCCAGCAGTTTATTCCAGGGATACGAGCAGTACTTC
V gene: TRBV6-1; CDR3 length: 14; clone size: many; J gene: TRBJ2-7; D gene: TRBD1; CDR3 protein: CASSPRTGDNEQYF; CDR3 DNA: TGTGCCAGCAGCCCCAGGACAGGGGACAACGAGCAGTACTTC
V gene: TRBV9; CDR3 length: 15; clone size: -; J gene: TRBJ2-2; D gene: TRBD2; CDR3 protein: CASSVLSGSAGELFF; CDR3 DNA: TGTGCCAGCAGCGTACTTAGCGGGAGCGCCGGGGAGCTGTTTTTT
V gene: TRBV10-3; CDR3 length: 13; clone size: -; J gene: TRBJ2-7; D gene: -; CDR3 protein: CAISDSVSYEQYF; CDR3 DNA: TGTGCCATCAGTGATTCAGTTTCCTACGAGCAGTACTTC
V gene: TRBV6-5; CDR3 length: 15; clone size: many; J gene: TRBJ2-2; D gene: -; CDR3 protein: CASSYSRSMSGELFF; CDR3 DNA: TGTGCCAGCAGTTACAGCAGGAGTATGTCCGGGGAGCTGTTTTTT
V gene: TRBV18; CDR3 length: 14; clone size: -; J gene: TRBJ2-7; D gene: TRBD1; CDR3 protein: CASSDRGPPYEQYF; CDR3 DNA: TGTGCCAGCTCAGACAGGGGACCCCCCTACGAGCAGTACTTC
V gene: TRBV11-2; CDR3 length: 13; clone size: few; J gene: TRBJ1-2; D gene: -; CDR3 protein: CASSPGEGVGYTF; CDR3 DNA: TGTGCCAGCAGCCCGGGCGAGGGGGTTGGCTACACCTTC
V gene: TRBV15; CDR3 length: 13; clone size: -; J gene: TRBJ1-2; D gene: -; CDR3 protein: CATSRPGLYGYTF; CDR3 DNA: TGTGCCACCAGCCGTCCGGGACTTTATGGCTACACCTTC
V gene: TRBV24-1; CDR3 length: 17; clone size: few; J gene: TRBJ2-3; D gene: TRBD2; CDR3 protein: CATSDLSSGVSTDTQYF; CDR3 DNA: TGTGCCACCAGTGATTTGAGTAGCGGGGTGAGCACAGATACGCAGTATTTT
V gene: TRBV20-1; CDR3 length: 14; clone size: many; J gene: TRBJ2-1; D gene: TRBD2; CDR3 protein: CSAVAGGPGNEQFF; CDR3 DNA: TGCAGTGCTGTAGCGGGGGGGCCCGGCAATGAGCAGTTCTTC
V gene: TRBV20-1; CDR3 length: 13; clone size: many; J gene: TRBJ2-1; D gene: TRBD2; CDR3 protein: CSATSGGNNEQFF; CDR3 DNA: TGCAGTGCTACTAGCGGGGGAAACAATGAGCAGTTCTTC
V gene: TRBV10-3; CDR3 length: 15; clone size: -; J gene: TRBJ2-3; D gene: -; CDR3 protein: CAIRKGGGFTDTQYF; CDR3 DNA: TGTGCCATCAGGAAGGGGGGGGGCTTCACAGATACGCAGTATTTT
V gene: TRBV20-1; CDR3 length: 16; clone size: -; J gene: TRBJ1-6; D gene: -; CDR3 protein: CSARDRGHRATSPLHF; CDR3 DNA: TGCAGTGCTAGAGACCGGGGACACAGGGCCACCTCACCCCTCCACTTT
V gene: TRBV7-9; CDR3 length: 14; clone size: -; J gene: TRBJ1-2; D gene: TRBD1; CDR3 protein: CASSARQGVFGYTF; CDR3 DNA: TGTGCCAGCAGCGCCCGACAGGGAGTTTTCGGCTACACCTTC
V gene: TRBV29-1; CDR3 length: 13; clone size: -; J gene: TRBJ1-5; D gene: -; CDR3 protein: CSVEVGFNQPQHF; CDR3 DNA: TGCAGCGTTGAAGTGGGATTCAATCAGCCCCAGCATTTT
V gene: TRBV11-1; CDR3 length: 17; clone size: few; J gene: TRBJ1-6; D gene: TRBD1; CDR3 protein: CASSRPGGTGWGSPLHF; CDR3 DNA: TGTGCCAGCAGCCGACCAGGTGGGACAGGGTGGGGTTCACCCCTCCACTTT
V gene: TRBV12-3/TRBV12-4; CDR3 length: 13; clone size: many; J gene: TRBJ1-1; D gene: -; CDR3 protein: CASSFSGTTEAFF; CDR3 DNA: TGTGCCAGCAGTTTTTCAGGGACAACTGAAGCTTTCTTT
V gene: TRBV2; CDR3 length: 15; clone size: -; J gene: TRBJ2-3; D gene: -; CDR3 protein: CASLSDGPLTDTQYF; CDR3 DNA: TGTGCCAGCCTTTCGGACGGTCCCTTGACAGATACGCAGTATTTT
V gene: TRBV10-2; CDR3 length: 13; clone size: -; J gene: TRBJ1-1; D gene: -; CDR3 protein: CASSSTWRTGAFF; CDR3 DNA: TGCGCCAGCTCCTCGACTTGGCGGACTGGAGCTTTCTTC
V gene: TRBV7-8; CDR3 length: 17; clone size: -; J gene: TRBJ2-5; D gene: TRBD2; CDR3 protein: CASSLHLAGGQRETQYF; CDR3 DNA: TGTGCCAGCAGCTTACACCTAGCGGGGGGGCAGAGAGAGACCCAGTACTTC
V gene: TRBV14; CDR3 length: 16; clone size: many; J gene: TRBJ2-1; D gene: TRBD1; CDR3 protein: CASSQGQGLSYNEQFF; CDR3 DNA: TGTGCCAGCAGCCAAGGACAGGGCCTTTCCTACAATGAGCAGTTCTTC
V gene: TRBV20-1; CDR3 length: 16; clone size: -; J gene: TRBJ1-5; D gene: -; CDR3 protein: CSAPRAGGYSNQPQHF; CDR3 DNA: TGCAGTGCTCCGAGGGCTGGGGGATATAGCAATCAGCCCCAGCATTTT
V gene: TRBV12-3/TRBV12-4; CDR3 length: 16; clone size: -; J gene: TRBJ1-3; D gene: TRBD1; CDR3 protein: CASSSGQLITGNTIYF; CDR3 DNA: TGTGCCAGCAGTTCGGGACAGTTGATAACTGGAAACACCATATATTTT
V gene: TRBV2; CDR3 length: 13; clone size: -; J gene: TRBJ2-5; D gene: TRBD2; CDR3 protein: CASRGLAGETQYF; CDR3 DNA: TGTGCCAGCAGGGGACTAGCGGGGGAGACCCAGTACTTC
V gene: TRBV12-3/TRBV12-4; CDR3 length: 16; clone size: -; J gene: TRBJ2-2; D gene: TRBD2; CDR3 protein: CASSPTSGPSSGELFF; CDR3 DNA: TGTGCCAGCAGTCCCACTAGCGGACCTTCTTCCGGGGAGCTGTTTTTT
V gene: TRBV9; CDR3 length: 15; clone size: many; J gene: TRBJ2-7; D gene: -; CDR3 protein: CASSVDGEGISEQYF; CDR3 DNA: TGTGCCAGCAGCGTAGACGGTGAGGGGATAAGCGAGCAGTACTTC
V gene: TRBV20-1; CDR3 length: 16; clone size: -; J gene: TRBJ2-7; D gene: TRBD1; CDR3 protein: CSAPGGGGTGGFEQYF; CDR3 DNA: TGCAGTGCCCCTGGGGGGGGGGGGACAGGGGGCTTTGAGCAGTACTTC
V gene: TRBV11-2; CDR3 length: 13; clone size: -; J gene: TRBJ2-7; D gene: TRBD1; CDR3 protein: CASSPTGFDEQYF; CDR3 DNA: TGTGCCAGCAGCCCGACAGGGTTCGACGAGCAGTACTTC
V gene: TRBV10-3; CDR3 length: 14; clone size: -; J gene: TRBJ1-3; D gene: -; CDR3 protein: CAIRDTTSGNTIYF; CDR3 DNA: TGTGCCATCAGGGACACTACCTCTGGAAACACCATATATTTT
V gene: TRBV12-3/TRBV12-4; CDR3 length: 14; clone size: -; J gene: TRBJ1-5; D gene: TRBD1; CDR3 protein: CASSWGRGIQPQHF; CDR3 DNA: TGTGCCAGCAGTTGGGGCAGGGGGATTCAGCCCCAGCATTTT
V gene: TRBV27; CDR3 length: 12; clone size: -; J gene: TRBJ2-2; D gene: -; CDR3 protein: CASSRNTGELFF; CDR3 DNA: TGTGCCAGCAGTAGGAACACCGGGGAGCTGTTTTTT
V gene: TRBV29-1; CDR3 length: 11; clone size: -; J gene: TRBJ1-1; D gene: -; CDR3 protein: CSVQVRTEAFF; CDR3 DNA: TGCAGCGTTCAAGTTCGGACTGAAGCTTTCTTT
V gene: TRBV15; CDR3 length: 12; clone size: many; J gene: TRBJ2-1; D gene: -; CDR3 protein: CATKALGQGQFF; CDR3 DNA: TGTGCCACCAAGGCTCTTGGGCAGGGTCAGTTCTTC
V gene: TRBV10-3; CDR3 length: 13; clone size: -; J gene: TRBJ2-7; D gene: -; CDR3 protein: CAITGAGGYEQYF; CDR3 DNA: TGTGCCATCACGGGGGCAGGTGGCTACGAGCAGTACTTC
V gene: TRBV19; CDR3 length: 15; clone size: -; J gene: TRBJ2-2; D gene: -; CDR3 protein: CASTSWGSNTGELFF; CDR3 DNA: TGTGCCAGTACTTCCTGGGGGTCGAACACCGGGGAGCTGTTTTTT
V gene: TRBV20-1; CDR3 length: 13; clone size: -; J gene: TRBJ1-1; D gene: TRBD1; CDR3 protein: CSANRGMNTEAFF; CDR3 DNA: TGCAGTGCGAACAGGGGGATGAACACTGAAGCTTTCTTT
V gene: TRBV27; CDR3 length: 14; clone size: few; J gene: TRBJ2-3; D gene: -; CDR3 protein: CASSPIGSTDTQYF; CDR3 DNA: TGTGCCAGCAGTCCAATAGGTTCGACAGATACGCAGTATTTT
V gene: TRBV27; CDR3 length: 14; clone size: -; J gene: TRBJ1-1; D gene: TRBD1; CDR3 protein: CASRRLTGGTEAFF; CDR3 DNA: TGTGCCAGCAGACGCTTGACAGGGGGCACTGAAGCTTTCTTT
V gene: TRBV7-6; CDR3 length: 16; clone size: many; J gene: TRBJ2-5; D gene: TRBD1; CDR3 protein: CASSLIPGQGVETQYF; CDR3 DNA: TGTGCCAGCAGCTTAATTCCGGGACAGGGTGTCGAGACCCAGTACTTC
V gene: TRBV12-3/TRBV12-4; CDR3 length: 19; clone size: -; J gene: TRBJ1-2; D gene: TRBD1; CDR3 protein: CASSLPKRDRAKGSYGYTF; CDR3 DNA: TGTGCCAGCAGTTTACCCAAGCGGGACAGGGCTAAGGGGAGCTATGGCTACACCTTC